This T cell receptor beta chain derives from a study of monozygotic twins with inflammatory bowel disease. Study-level results: Distinction of different T cell subtypes was not possible. On the inverse Simpson index, IBD patients scored lower for TCRbeta diversity than healthy co-twins.

As concerns this clonotype: Antigen: not known.

Germline CDR1 reads ENHRY; CDR2 reads SYGVKD. This CDR3 region has 14 residues. UMIs were attached via template switching, each with a 6-nucleotide sample barcode. The cDNA of both the TCRalpha and TCRbeta chains was subjected to two nested PCRs of about 17 and 10 cycles. TCRdb reprocessed the 5' RACE reads, with one entry per CDR3 protein and no DNA. Found here are approximately 200,000 distinct CDR3 sequences; the top ten clones hold approximately 7.7%. Sequenced material: blood. The clonotype was recovered from a human donor with ulcerative colitis or Crohn's disease, or a healthy co-twin of an affected twin (not recorded which). The chain uses TRBV10-3 and TRBJ2-2; the D call of TRBD1 rests on TCRdb alone, since no DNA is present to check it. The CDR3 is CAKRQELNTGELFF.